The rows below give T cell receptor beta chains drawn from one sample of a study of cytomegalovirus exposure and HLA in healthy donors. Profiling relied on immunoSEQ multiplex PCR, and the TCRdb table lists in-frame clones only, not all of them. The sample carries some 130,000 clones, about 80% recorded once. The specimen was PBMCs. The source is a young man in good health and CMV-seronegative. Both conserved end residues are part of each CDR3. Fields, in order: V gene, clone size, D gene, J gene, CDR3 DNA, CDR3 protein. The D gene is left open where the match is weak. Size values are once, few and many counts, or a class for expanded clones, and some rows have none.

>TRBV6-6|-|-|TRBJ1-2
TGTGCCAGTAGTAAGGAGGGGAATAGAGGTGGCTACACCTTC
CASSKEGNRGGYTF
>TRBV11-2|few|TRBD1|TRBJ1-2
TGTGCCAGCAGTTACACCACAGGGGGCGCATCTAACTATGGCTACACCTTC
CASSYTTGGASNYGYTF
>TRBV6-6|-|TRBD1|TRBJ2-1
TGTGCCAGCAGTACCGGGACAGAGTACAATGAGCAGTTCTTC
CASSTGTEYNEQFF
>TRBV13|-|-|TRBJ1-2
TGTGCCAGCAGCTTACAGAACTATGGCTACACCTTC
CASSLQNYGYTF
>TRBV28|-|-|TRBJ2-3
TGTGCCAGCAGTTCAGGGGGAGGTGGCACAGATACGCAGTATTTT
CASSSGGGGTDTQYF
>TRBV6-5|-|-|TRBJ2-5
TGTGCCAGCAGACCTAACAGGGTAGGAGAGCAGTACTTC
CASRPNRVGEQYF
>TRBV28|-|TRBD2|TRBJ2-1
TGTGCCAGCAGGAGGACAGGGTTTTGGGTAGGACTAGCGGACAACAATGAGCAGTTCTTC
CASRRTGFWVGLADNNEQFF
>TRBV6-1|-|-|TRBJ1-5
TGTGCCAGCAGTGAACAGGCCAGAAAGGGGCAGCCCCAGCATTTT
CASSEQARKGQPQHF
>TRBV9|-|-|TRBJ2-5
TGTGCCAGCAGCGTAGGGGGAACAGGGACCCAGTACTTC
CASSVGGTGTQYF
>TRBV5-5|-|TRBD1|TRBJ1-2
TGTGCCAGCAGCTTGAGACGGACAGGGGGCTCAGCTAACTATGGCTACACCTTC
CASSLRRTGGSANYGYTF
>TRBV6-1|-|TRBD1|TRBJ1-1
TGTGCCAGCAGTCGAGGAGACAGGGCTGAAGCTTTCTTT
CASSRGDRAEAFF
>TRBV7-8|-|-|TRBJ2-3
TGTGCCAGCAGCGGGGGCACAGGGGGGAGGGCAGATACGCAGTATTTT
CASSGGTGGRADTQYF
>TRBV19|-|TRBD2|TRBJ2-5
TGTGCCAGTAGTACCCATAGCGGGAGGGAGACCCAGTACTTC
CASSTHSGRETQYF
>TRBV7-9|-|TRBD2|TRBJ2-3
TGTGCCAGCAGCCCGTTTTTTGGCCGACTAGCGGGAACAGATACGCAGTATTTT
CASSPFFGRLAGTDTQYF
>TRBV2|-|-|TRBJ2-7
TGTGCCAGCAGTGAAGGTCGGAGGGCCTACGAGCAGTACTTC
CASSEGRRAYEQYF
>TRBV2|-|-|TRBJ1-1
TGTGCCAGCAGGCCCGGGGGAGGTGGGGTCACTGAAGCTTTCTTT
CASRPGGGGVTEAFF